Below, 10 T cell receptor beta chains from the same sample are listed, as sequenced in a study of molecular identifiers for immune sequencing clone quantification. TCRdb re-called the PCR reads through MiXCR, storing one row per CDR3 protein. The sample contains about 12,000 distinct CDR3 sequences, approximately 20% of which appear only once. Sequences were obtained from naive CD8+ T cells from blood, with Jurkat cell RNA spiked in. Subset defined: FACS-sorted CD8+CD4-CCR7+CD45RA+ naive T cells. The source of these receptors is a human donor in good health. Some libraries in this study had Jurkat cell RNA spiked in.

By frequency in the sample, this clonotype is medium-sized. The chain is built from TRBV6-2 or TRBV6-3 and TRBJ2-1; D tentatively reads TRBD1 or TRBD2 (5 bases each). The V end lost 2 bases, the J end lost 7 bases, and 9 bases lay between the germline ends. Germline V gene data show CDR1 as MNHEY and CDR2 as SVGEGT. CDR3 length: 13 amino acids. For the CDR3, the DNA is TGTGCCAGCAGTTACATGGGGGTGAATGAGCAGTTCTTC. Residues: CASSYMGVNEQFF.

This clonotype was found a few times. A much larger clone differs from this one at a single base, so this may be a read error. The V gene is TRBV11-2, the J gene TRBJ2-1, with 10 bases identical to TRBD1. Per the germline V gene, CDR1 is SGHAT and CDR2 is FQNNGV. The CDR3 has 17 amino acids. CDR3 residues: CACSLEPDRGHQATGFF. As DNA, the CDR3 is TGTGCCTGCAGCTTAGAACCCGACAGGGGGCACCAGGCTACAGGGTTCTTC.

Concerning this clonotype: One junction end does not reproduce the germline sequence, and a read error may be involved. This chain uses TRBV11-2 with TRBJ2-1; TRBD2 might be the D (6 bases). Germline-derived CDR1 and CDR2 are SGHAT and FQNNGV. The CDR3 is 16 residues long. The CDR3 region has the DNA TGTGCCCGCAGCTCTATTTGGGGACTCAATTCTGGCGAGCAGTTCTTC. Protein sequence: CARSSIWGLNSGEQFF.

V gene TRBV5-3 combines with J gene TRBJ1-4, with 8 bases fitting TRBD1. Being an ORF, TRBV5-3 has a function that is uncertain. V dropped 8 bases and J dropped 3; count of bases not matched to a gene: 9. The CDR3 loop spans 15 amino acids. CDR3 sequence: CASRVQGAANEKLFF. CDR3 in DNA: TGTGCCAGCAGAGTTCAGGGGGCGGCTAATGAAAAACTGTTTTTT.

This clonotype showed up just a few times. V gene TRBV5-4 combines with J gene TRBJ2-3; D possibly uses TRBD1 or TRBD2 (5 bases each). CDR3 length equals 15 residues. Trimming left V 0 bases short and J 2 bases short, with 10 bases between. The V gene's germline CDR1 is SGHNT and CDR2 YYREEE (reference sequence). The CDR3 nucleotides read TGTGCCAGCAGCTTGGGTGGGGGAGACACAGATACGCAGTATTTT. The encoded protein is CASSLGGGDTDTQYF.

This clonotype was detected many times. The DNA of the CDR3 is TGTGCTAGTGGCTTTGCACGGGCGGGAGGGCGGCCAGATACGCAGTATTTT. Its protein product is CASGFARAGGRPDTQYF. The V and J genes are TRBV12-5 and TRBJ2-3; 9 bases map to TRBD2. The ends lost 6 bases at V and 4 bases at J; junction bases unmatched: 14. In germline, CDR1 is LGHNT, CDR2 FRNRAP. The CDR3 sequence is 17 residues long.

There are many counts of this clonotype. The V call is TRBV4-1, the J call TRBJ2-7, with D possibly being TRBD2 (6 bases). V dropped 0 bases and J dropped 5 bases, with 14 bases sitting between them. Per germline, CDR1 MGHRA and CDR2 YSYEKL. The CDR3 covers 15 residues. The CDR3, as DNA: TGCGCCAGCAGCCAAGAGGGGGGTCGGGGACACGAGCAGTACTTC. Its protein product is CASSQEGGRGHEQYF.

This clonotype was recorded at least ten times. The chain carries TRBV7-6 and TRBJ1-1; D perhaps matches TRBD1 (6 bases). Germline V gene sequence: CDR1 SGHVS, CDR2 FNYEAQ. The CDR3 is 13 amino acids. Trimming cost V 5 bases and J 2 bases, with 9 bases left between them. Written as DNA, the CDR3 is TGTGCCAGCAGCCGGGACATTAACACTGAAGCTTTCTTT. The encoded protein is CASSRDINTEAFF.

This clonotype is classed as medium-sized (0.01 to 0.1%). The rearrangement uses TRBV24-1 and TRBJ2-1; 11 nucleotides line up with TRBD2. The germline V gene has CDR1 KGHDR and CDR2 SFDVKD. Trimming removed 3 bases from V and 5 bases from J; junction bases left unmatched: 5. This CDR3 is built from 16 residues. The CDR3 here is CATSDALAGGHNEQFF. The CDR3 DNA follows: TGTGCCACCAGTGATGCCCTAGCGGGAGGTCACAATGAGCAGTTCTTC.

This clonotype was seen a handful of times. This clone may be a read error of a much larger clone one base away. The J gene is TRBJ2-1, the V gene TRBV4-1, with D unclear. The CDR3 loop spans 12 amino acids. Germline loops: CDR1 MGHRA, CDR2 YSYEKL. This chain's CDR3 is CAGSAVYNEQFF. In DNA form, the CDR3 reads TGCGCCGGCAGCGCGGTATACAATGAGCAGTTCTTC.